A single T cell receptor beta chain is shown here with its context. Trimming removed 5 bases from V and 0 bases from J, with 14 bases in between. The CDR3 consists of 16 residues. The germline V gene encodes CDR1 LNHDA and CDR2 SQIVND (reference sequence). Sequenced by immunoSEQ multiplex PCR; TCRdb stores in-frame clones only, minus some. The data show 45,000 to 60,000 clones, about 92% seen once. This entry belongs to a study of T cell changes during pregnancy in multiple sclerosis. This clonotype was sampled from a female donor with multiple sclerosis, enrolled in a pregnancy study. This specimen consisted of CD4+ T cells from peripheral blood mononuclear cells, obtained in the third trimester of pregnancy. The rearrangement uses TRBV19 and TRBJ2-1, with D tentatively TRBD2 (6 bases). The DNA for the CDR3 is TGTGCCAGTAGTTACGGCGGGGTTGTCTCCTACAATGAGCAGTTCTTC. Translated: CASSYGGVVSYNEQFF. The variable domain in full, with the rest retrieved from reference TRBV19 and TRBJ2-1, is DGGITQSPKYLFRKEGQNVTLSCEQNLNHDAMYWYRQDPGQGLRLIYYSQIVNDFQKGDIAEGYSVSREKKESFPLTVTSAQKNPTAFYLCASSYGGVVSYNEQFFGPGTRLTVL.